The clone carrying this T cell receptor beta chain occurred a few times. Antigen: not known. This record comes from a study of cytomegalovirus exposure and HLA in healthy donors. Study conclusions and caveats: The study designated about 180 TCR beta chains cytomegalovirus-associated. The study found most TCR sequences rare, yet found some public TCRs in many donors.

This CDR3 spans 15 amino acids. Trimming left V 0 bases short and J 1 base short, with 11 bases between. Germline values: CDR1 SGHRS, CDR2 YFSETQ. Use of 60 Vbeta and 13 Jbeta primers characterized the PCR. TCRdb keeps only in-frame clones here, not all; method: immunoSEQ multiplex PCR. The sample yields under 70,000 clones, approximately 70% seen once. This chain connects TRBV5-1 to TRBJ2-7, with D tentatively TRBD2 (6 bases). Sequencing input: PBMCs. The sequence was obtained from a woman aged 60-70 years in good health and CMV-seropositive. The CDR3 loop reads CASSLAGGASYEQYF. The CDR3 DNA sequence: TGCGCCAGCAGCTTGGCCGGGGGAGCTTCCTACGAGCAGTACTTC.